This T cell receptor (beta chain) was sequenced in a study of shared clonotypes between healthy human individuals. At a deep level, the assay was run. Sorted subsets were amplified in replicate PCRs using about 200 ng DNA, about 30,000 T cell genomes. Here immunoSEQ multiplex PCR was the method, and the copy in TCRdb shows in-frame clones only, minus some. The repertoire holds over 750,000 clones, approximately 97% seen once, with roughly 0.23% in the top ten. Only CD45RO-negative cells positively selected for CCR7 counted as naive CD8 cells, so terminally differentiated effector memory CD45RA+ cells were excluded. As concerns this clone: The antigen is unknown.

The study's findings and limits: Relative to clonotypes present in all four donors, those not shared had lower generation probabilities. Around 5% of naive CD4 clonotypes were common to several donors.

The receptor comes from a man aged 25 to 40 in good health. Sequenced input: naive CD8+ T cells sorted from blood.

CDR3 DNA sequence: TGTGCCAGCAGTTACTCGGCAGAAAACTATGGCTACACCTTC. It codes for CASSYSAENYGYTF. The chain joins TRBV6-6 to TRBJ1-2; D is unresolved. CDR3 length: 14 residues. Germline loops: CDR1 MNHNY, CDR2 SVGAGI (reference sequence). Trimming left V 0 bases short and J 2 bases short, with 7 bases between.